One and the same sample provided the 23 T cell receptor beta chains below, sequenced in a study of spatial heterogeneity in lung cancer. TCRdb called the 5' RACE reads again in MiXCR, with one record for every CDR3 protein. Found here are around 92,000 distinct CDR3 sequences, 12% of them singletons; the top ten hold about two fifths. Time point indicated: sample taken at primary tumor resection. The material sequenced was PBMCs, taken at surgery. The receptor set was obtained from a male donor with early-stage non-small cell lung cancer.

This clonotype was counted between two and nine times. CDR3 in amino acids: CASSLGERRYEQYF. The CDR3, as DNA: TGTGCCAGCAGCTTAGGGGAGCGGCGCTACGAGCAGTACTTC. V gene TRBV7-2 combines with J gene TRBJ2-7, with a tentative D call TRBD2 (5 bases). The CDR3 is 14 amino acids. The ends were cut back, 1 base at V and 3 bases at J, with 10 bases in the middle. Germline V gene sequence: CDR1 SGHTA, CDR2 FQGNSA.

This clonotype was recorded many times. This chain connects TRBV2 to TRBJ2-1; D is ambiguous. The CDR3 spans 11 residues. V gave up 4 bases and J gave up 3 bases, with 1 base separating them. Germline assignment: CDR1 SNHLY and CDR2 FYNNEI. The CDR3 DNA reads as TGTGCCAGCAGTGTCTACAATGAGCAGTTCTTC. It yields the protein CASSVYNEQFF.

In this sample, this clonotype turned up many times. CDR3 amino acids: CASSFDKRGYTF. CDR3 in DNA: TGTGCCAGCAGTTTTGACAAAAGAGGCTACACCTTC. The chain carries TRBV28 and TRBJ1-2; D ambiguous. The CDR3 totals 12 residues. The germline gives CDR1 MDHEN, CDR2 SYDVKM. Trimming stripped 3 bases from V and 8 bases from J, with 10 bases between.

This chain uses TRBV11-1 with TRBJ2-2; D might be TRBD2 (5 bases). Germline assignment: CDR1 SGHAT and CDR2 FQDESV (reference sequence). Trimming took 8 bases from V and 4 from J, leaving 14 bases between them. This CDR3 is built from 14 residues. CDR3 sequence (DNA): TGTGCCAGCCACCGAGGGCCCGGCACCGGGGAGCTGTTTTTT. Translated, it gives CASHRGPGTGELFF.

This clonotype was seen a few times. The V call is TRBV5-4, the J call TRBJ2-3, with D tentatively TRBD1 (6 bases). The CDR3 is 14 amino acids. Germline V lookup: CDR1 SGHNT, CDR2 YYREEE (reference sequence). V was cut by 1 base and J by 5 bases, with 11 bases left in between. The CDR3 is CASSLPTGQDTQYF. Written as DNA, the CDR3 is TGTGCCAGCAGCTTGCCTACAGGGCAAGATACGCAGTATTTT. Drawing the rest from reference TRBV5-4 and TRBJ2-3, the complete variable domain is ETGVTQSPTHLIKTRGQQVTLRCSSQSGHNTVSWYQQALGQGPQFIFQYYREEENGRGNFPPRFSGLQFPNYSSELNVNALELDDSALYLCASSLPTGQDTQYFGPGTRLTVL.

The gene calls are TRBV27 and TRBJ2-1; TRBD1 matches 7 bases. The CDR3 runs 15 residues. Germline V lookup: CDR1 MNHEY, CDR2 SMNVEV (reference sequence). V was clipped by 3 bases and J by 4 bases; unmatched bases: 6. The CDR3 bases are TGTGCCAGCAGTTTTGGGACAGAACCTTACAATGAGCAGTTCTTC. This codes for CASSFGTEPYNEQFF.

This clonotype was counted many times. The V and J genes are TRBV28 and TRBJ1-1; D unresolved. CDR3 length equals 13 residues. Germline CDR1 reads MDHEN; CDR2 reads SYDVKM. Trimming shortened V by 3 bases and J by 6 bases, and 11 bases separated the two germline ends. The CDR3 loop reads CASSFHPGPEAFF. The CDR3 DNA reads TGTGCCAGCAGTTTCCATCCTGGGCCTGAAGCTTTCTTT.

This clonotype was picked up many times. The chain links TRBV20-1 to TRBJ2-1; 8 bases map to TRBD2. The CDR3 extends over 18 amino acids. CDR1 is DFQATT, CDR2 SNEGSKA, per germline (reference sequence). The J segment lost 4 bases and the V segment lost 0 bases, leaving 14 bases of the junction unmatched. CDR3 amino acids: CSARDPSRAGGSYNEQFF. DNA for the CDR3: TGCAGTGCTAGAGACCCCTCTAGGGCGGGAGGATCATACAATGAGCAGTTCTTC.

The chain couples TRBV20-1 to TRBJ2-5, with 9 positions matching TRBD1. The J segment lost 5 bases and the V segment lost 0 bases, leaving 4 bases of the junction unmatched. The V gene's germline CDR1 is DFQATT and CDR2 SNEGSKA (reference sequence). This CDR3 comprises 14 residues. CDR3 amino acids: CSARDYRGRETQYF. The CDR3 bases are TGCAGTGCTAGAGATTACAGGGGGCGGGAGACCCAGTACTTC.

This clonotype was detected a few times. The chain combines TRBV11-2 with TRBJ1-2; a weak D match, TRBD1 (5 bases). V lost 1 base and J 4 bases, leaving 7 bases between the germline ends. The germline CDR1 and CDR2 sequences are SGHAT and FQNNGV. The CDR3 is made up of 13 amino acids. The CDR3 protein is CASSLGQFYGYTF. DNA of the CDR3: TGTGCCAGCAGCTTAGGACAGTTCTATGGCTACACCTTC.

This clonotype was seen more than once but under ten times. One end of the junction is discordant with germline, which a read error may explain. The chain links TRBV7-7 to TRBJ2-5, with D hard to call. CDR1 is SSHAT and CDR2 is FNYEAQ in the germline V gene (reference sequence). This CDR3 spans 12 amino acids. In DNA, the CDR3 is TGTGCTAGCAGCTTAGACCAAGGCACCCAGTACTTC. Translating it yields CASSLDQGTQYF.

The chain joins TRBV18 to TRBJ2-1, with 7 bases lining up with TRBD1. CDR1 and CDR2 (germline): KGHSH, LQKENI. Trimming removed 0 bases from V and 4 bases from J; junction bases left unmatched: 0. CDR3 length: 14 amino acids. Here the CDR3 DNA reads TGTGCCAGCTCACCACCGACAGGGTACAATGAGCAGTTCTTC. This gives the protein CASSPPTGYNEQFF.

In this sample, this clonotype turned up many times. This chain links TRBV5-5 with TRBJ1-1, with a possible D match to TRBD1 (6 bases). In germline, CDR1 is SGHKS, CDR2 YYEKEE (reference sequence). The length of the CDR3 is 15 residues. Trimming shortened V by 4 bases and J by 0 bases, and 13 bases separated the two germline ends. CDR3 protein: CASSLLGDMNTEAFF. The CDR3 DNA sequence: TGTGCCAGCAGCCTTCTAGGGGACATGAACACTGAAGCTTTCTTT.

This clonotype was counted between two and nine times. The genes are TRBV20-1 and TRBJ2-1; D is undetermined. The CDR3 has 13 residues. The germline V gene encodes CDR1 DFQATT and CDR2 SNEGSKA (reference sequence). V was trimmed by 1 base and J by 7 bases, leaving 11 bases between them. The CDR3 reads CSARVPGVNEQFF. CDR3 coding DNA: TGCAGTGCTAGAGTCCCCGGCGTGAATGAGCAGTTCTTC.

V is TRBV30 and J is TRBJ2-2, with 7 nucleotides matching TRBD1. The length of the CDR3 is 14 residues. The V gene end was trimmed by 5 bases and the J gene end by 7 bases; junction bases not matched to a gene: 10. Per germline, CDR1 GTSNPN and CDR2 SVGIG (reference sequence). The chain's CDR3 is CAWETGTVIGELFF. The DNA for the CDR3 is TGTGCCTGGGAGACCGGGACAGTCATCGGGGAGCTGTTTTTT.

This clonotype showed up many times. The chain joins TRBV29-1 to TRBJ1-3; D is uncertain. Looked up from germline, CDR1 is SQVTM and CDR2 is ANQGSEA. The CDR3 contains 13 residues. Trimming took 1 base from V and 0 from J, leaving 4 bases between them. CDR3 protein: CSVEVSSGNTIYF. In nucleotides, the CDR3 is TGCAGCGTTGAAGTTAGCTCTGGAAACACCATATATTTT.

As DNA, the CDR3 is TGTGCCAGCAGTTCGGACAAGAATGAGCAGTTCTTC. Its translation is CASSSDKNEQFF. The genes are TRBV6-2 or TRBV6-3 and TRBJ2-1, with a weak D call TRBD1 (5 bases). Germline V lookup: CDR1 MNHEY, CDR2 SVGEGT. V was clipped by 4 bases and J by 7 bases, with 8 bases between them. This CDR3 is 12 amino acids long.

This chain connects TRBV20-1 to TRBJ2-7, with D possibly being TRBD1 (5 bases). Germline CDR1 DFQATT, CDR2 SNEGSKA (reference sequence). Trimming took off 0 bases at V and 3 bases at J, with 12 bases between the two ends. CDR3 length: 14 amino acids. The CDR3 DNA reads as TGCAGTGCTAGAGATGTTGTAAGGGGCTACGAGCAGTACTTC. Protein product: CSARDVVRGYEQYF.

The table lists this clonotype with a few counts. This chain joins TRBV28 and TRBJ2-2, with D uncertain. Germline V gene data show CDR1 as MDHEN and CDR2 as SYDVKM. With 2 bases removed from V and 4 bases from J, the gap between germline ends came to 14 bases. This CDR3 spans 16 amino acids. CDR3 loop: CASSLGSGVGTGELFF. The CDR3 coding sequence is TGTGCCAGCAGTTTAGGGTCGGGCGTTGGCACCGGGGAGCTGTTTTTT. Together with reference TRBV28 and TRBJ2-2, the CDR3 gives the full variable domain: DVKVTQSSRYLVKRTGEKVFLECVQDMDHENMFWYRQDPGLGLRLIYFSYDVKMKEKGDIPEGYSVSREKKERFSLILESASTNQTSMYLCASSLGSGVGTGELFFGEGSRLTVL.

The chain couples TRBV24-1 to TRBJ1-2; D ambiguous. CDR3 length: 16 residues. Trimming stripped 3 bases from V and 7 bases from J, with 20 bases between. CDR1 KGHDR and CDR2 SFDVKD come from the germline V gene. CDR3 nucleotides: TGTGCCACCAGTGATCCCAGGACGGGGAAAGTGGGTGGCTACACCTTC. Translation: CATSDPRTGKVGGYTF.

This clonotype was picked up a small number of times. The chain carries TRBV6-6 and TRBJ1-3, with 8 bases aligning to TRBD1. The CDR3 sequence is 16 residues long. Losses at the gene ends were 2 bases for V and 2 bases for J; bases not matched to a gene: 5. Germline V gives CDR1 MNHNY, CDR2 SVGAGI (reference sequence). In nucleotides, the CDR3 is TGTGCCAGCAGTTACGAGGCACAGGGGGCTGGAAACACCATATATTTT. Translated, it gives CASSYEAQGAGNTIYF.

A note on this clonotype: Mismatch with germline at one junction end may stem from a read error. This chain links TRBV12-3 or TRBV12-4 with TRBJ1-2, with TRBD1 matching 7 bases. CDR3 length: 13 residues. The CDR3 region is CASSLGTDYAYTF. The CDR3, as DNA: TGTGCCAGCAGCTTGGGGACAGACTATGCCTACACCTTC.

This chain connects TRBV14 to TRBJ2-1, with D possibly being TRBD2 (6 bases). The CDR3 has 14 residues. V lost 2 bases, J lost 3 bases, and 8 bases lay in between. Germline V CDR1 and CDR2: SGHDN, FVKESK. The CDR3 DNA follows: TGTGCCAGCAGCCAACGGGACTTCTACAATGAGCAGTTCTTC. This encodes CASSQRDFYNEQFF.